This T cell receptor beta chain was recorded in a study of T cells in Graves' hyperthyroidism and ophthalmopathy. Study-wide results and caveats: Blood also showed most of the thyroid clonotypes that were expanded above 0.001.

Many counts were recorded for this clonotype. The antigen remains undetermined. A Clinical Activity Score of at least 3, a NOSPECS grade of at least 4 and a duration under 3 months were recorded in the ophthalmopathy patients. A patient was excluded if there was uncontrolled infection, other autoimmune disease, pregnancy or lactation. Fresh peripheral blood, about 9.6 ml, yielded the PBMCs. RNA transcripts provided the source from which TCR beta CDR3 regions were amplified. Researchers ran a first-round RT-PCR on the TCR CDR3 using the HTBI primer set. TCRdb re-analysed the multiplex PCR reads in MiXCR, keeping a single row per CDR3 protein. The data contain around 340,000 distinct CDR3 sequences, roughly 18% of them singletons. Trimming removed 5 bases from V and 5 bases from J, with 12 bases in between. The CDR3 has 13 residues.

The chain has TRBV12-3 or TRBV12-4 and TRBJ1-1; possibly TRBD1 for D (6 bases). The receptor was isolated from a woman in her thirties or forties with Graves' ophthalmopathy. The source material was blood. This chain's CDR3 is CASSTSRGTEAFF. CDR3 bases: TGTGCCAGCAGTACCTCCAGGGGTACTGAAGCTTTCTTT.